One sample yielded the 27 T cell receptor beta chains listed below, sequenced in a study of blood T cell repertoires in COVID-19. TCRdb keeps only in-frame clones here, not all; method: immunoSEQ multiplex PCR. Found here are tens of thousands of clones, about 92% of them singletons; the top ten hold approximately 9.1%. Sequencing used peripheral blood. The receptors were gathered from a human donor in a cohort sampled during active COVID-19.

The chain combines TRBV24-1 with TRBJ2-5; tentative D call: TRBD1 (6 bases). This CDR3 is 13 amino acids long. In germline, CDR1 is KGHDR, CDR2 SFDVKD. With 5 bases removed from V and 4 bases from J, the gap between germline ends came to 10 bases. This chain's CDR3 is CATSAARGETQYF. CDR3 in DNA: TGTGCCACCAGTGCGGCCAGGGGAGAGACCCAGTACTTC.

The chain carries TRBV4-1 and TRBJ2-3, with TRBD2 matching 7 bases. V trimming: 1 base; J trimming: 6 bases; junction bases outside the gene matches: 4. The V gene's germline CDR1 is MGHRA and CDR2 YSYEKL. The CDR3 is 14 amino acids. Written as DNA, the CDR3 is TGCGCCAGCAGCCAAGGCGGGGGAGAGGATACGCAGTATTTT. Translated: CASSQGGGEDTQYF.

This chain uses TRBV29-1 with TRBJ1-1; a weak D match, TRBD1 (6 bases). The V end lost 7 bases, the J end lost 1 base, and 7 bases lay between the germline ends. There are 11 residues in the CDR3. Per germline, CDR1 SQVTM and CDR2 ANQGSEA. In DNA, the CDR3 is TGCAGCGCGACAGGGAACACTGAAGCTTTCTTT. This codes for CSATGNTEAFF.

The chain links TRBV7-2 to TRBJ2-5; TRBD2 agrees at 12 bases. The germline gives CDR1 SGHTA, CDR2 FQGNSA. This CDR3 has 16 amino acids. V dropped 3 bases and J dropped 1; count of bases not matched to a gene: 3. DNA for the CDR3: TGTGCCAGCAGCTTGTCTAGCGGGGGGGGCCAAGAGACCCAGTACTTC. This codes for CASSLSSGGGQETQYF.

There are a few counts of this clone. CDR3 region: CASSLGRLADNEQFF. The CDR3 region has the DNA TGTGCCAGCAGCTTGGGGCGCCTAGCGGACAATGAGCAGTTCTTC. This rearrangement joins TRBV5-4 to TRBJ2-1, with 7 positions matching TRBD2. The CDR3 loop spans 15 amino acids. Germline assignment: CDR1 SGHNT and CDR2 YYREEE (reference sequence). V shed 0 bases and J 5 bases; nucleotides not matched to a gene: 5.

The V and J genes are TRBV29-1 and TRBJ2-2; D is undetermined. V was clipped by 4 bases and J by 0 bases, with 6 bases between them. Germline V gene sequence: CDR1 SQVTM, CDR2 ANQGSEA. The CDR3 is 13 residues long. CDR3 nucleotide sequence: TGCAGCGTTGTGCCTACGAACACCGGGGAGCTGTTTTTT. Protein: CSVVPTNTGELFF.

The CDR3 DNA reads TGTGCCAGCTCACCGAGACAGTCCTCTGGGGCCAACGTCCTGACTTTC. Its translation is CASSPRQSSGANVLTF. The genes are TRBV18 and TRBJ2-6; D may be TRBD1 (5 bases). The germline gives CDR1 KGHSH, CDR2 LQKENI. CDR3 length: 16 residues. V was pared by 3 bases and J by 0 bases, with 9 bases between. The full variable domain, rest sourced from reference TRBV18 and TRBJ2-6, is NAGVMQNPRHLVRRRGQEARLRCSPMKGHSHVYWYRQLPEEGLKFMVYLQKENIIDESGMPKERFSAEFPKEGPSILRIQQVVRGDSAAYFCASSPRQSSGANVLTFGAGSRLTVL.

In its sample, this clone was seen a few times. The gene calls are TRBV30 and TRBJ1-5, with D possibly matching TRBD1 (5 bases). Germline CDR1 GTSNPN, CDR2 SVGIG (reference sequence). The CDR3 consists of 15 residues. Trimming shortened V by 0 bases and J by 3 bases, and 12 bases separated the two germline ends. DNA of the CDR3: TGTGCCTGGAGTGTACTAAGGGGCACCAATCAGCCCCAGCATTTT. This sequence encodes CAWSVLRGTNQPQHF.

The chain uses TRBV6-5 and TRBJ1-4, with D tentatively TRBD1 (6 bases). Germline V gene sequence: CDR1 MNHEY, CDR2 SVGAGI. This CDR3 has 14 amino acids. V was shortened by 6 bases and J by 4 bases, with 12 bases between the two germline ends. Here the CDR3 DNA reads TGTGCCAGCAGCGTGACAGGCCTTAATGAAAAACTGTTTTTT. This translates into CASSVTGLNEKLFF.

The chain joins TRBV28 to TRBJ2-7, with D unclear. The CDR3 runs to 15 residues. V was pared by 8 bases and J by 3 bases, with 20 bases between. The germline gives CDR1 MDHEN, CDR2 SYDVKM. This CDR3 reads CASGVITYRNYEQYF. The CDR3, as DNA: TGTGCCAGCGGCGTGATCACCTACAGAAACTACGAGCAGTACTTC.

The CDR3 protein is CASRQLVGEQYF. The CDR3 DNA sequence: TGTGCCAGCAGGCAGCTAGTAGGCGAGCAGTACTTC. This chain uses TRBV6-5 with TRBJ2-7, with D unclear. From germline, CDR1 is MNHEY and CDR2 SVGAGI. There are 12 residues in the CDR3. The germline V and J ends were trimmed by 6 bases and 6 bases, with 12 bases remaining between them.

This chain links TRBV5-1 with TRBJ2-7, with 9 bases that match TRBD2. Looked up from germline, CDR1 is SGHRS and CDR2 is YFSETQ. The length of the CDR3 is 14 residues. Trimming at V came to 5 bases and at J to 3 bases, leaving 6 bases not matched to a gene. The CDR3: CASRSSGTHYEQYF. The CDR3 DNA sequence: TGCGCCAGCAGGTCTAGCGGGACTCACTACGAGCAGTACTTC.

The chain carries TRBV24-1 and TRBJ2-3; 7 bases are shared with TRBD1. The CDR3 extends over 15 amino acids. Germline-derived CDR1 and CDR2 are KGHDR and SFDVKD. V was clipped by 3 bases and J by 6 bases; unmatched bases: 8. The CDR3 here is CATSDPSTGWDTQYF. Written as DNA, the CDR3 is TGTGCCACCAGTGATCCCTCGACAGGGTGGGATACGCAGTATTTT.

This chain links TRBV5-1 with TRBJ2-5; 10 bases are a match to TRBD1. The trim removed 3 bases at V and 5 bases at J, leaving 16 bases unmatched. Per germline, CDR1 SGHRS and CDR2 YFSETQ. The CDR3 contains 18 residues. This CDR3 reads CASSYRPGTGAAFETQYF. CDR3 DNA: TGCGCCAGCAGCTACCGTCCCGGGACAGGGGCGGCCTTCGAGACCCAGTACTTC.

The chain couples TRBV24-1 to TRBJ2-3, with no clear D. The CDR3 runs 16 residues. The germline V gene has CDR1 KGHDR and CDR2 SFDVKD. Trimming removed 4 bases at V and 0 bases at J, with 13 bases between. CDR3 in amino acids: CATSDPAETSTDTQYF. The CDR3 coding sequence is TGTGCCACCAGTGACCCCGCGGAGACTAGCACAGATACGCAGTATTTT.

CDR3 coding DNA: TGTGCCAGCAGCCAAGTCCCTCTGGGGGGTCTTGGCGCTGAAGCTTTCTTT. It is translated as CASSQVPLGGLGAEAFF. The J gene is TRBJ1-1, the V gene TRBV4-2, with a tentative D call TRBD1 (5 bases). V gave up 1 base and J gave up 6 bases, with 21 bases separating them. This CDR3 has 17 residues. Per the germline V gene, CDR1 is LGHNA and CDR2 is YNFKEQ.

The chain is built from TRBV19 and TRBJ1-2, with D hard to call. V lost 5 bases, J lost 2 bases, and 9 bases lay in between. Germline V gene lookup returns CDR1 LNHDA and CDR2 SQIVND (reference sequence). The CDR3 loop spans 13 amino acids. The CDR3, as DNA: TGTGCCAGTAGTTGGGCTTTAAACTATGGCTACACCTTC. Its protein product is CASSWALNYGYTF.

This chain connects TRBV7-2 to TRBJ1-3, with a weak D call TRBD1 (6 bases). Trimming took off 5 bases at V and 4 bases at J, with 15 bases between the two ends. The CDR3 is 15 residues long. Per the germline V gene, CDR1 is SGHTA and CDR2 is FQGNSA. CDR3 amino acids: CASSVYRAGGNTIYF. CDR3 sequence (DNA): TGTGCCAGCAGCGTTTACAGGGCTGGGGGAAACACCATATATTTT.

CDR3 DNA: TGTGCCAGCTCACTTGACAGGGCAGGGTCACCCCTCCACTTT. It yields the protein CASSLDRAGSPLHF. This chain links TRBV18 with TRBJ1-6; 7 bases agree with TRBD1. The germline gives CDR1 KGHSH, CDR2 LQKENI. The CDR3 spans 14 residues. V lost 4 bases, J lost 10 bases, and 7 bases stayed unmatched.

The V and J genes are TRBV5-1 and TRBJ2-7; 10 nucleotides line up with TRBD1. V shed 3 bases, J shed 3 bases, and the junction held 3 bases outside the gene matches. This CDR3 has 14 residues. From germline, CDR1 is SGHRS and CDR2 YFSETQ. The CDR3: CASSSGTGDYEQYF. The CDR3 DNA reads TGCGCCAGCAGCTCCGGGACAGGGGACTACGAGCAGTACTTC.

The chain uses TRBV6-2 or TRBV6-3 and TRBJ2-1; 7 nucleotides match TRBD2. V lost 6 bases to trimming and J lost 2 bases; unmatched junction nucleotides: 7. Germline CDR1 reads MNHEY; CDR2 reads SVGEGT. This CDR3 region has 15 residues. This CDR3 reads CASSDILAAYNEQFF. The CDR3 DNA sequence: TGTGCCAGCAGCGATATCCTAGCGGCCTACAATGAGCAGTTCTTC.

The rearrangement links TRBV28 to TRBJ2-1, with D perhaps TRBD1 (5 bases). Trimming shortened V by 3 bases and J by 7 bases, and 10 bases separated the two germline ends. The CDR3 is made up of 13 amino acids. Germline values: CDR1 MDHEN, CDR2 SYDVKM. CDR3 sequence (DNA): TGTGCCAGCAGTTTCTCCCAGGGAAATGAGCAGTTCTTC. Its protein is CASSFSQGNEQFF.

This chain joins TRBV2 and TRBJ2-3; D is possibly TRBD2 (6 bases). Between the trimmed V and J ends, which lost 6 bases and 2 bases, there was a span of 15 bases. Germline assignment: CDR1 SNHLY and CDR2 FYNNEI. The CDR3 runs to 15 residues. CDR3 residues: CASRPTSRSTDTQYF. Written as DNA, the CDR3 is TGTGCCAGCAGGCCAACTAGCAGATCCACAGATACGCAGTATTTT.

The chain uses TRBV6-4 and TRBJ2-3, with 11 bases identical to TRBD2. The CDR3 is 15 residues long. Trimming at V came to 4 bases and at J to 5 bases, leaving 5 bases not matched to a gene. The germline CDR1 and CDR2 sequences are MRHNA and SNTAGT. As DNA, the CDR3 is TGTGCCAGCAGTGCCCTAGCGGGAGGAATAGATACGCAGTATTTT. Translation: CASSALAGGIDTQYF.

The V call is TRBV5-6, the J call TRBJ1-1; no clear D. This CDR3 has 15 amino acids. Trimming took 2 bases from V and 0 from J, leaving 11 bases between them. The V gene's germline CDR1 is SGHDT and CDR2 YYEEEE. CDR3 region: CASSFGLNMNTEAFF. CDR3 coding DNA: TGTGCCAGCAGCTTCGGACTGAACATGAACACTGAAGCTTTCTTT.

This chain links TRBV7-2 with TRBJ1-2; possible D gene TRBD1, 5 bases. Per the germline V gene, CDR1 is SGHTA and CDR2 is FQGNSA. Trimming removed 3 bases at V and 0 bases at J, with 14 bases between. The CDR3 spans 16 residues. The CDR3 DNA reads TGTGCCAGCAGCTTGGGGGGGACGGTGACTAACTATGGCTACACCTTC. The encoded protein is CASSLGGTVTNYGYTF.

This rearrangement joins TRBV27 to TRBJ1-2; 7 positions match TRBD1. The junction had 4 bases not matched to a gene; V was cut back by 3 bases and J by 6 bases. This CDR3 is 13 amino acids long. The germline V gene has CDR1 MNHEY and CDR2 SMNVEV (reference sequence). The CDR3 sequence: CASSFTGDDGYTF. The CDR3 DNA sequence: TGTGCCAGCAGTTTCACAGGGGACGATGGCTACACCTTC.